The clone carrying this T cell receptor (beta chain) was detected only a few times. Its antigen remains unknown. Every bit of the isolated RNA underwent reverse transcription, so sequencing read expressed TCRB transcripts. Sequencing was performed with immunoSEQ multiplex PCR; in TCRdb, only in-frame clones are kept and a portion is missing. The table records a few hundred thousand clones, over 9% of them present only once. The data were taken from a study of beta chain features in type 1 diabetes. Findings and caveats of the study: In all four CD4+ subsets, TCRB CDR3 length was significantly, moderately reduced in type 1 diabetes.

The CDR3 runs to 15 residues. Sequencing was done on a sample of central memory CD4+ T cells from blood. The chain employs TRBV21-1 and TRBJ1-5. TRBV21-1 constitutes a pseudogene. The clonotype comes from a man aged 25 to 40 with type 1 diabetes. The CDR3 loop is CASSKGRVRTQPQHF. In DNA, the CDR3 is TGTGCCAGCAGCAAAGGTAGGGTCAGGACTCAGCCCCAGCATTTT.